Listed here is a single TCR beta chain. This clone's antigen is unknown. No base quality information exists; no much larger clone differs at one position. This entry is derived from a study of vaccination effects on CD4 cells after COVID-19 (dated by TCRdb to between 2021 and 2024). Some background on the complete study: Participants received two doses of either the BNT162b2 or the mRNA-1273 mRNA SARS-CoV-2 vaccine. Cultures from other donors in the study were sequenced with the Oncomine TCR Beta short-read assay on an Illumina iSeq 100. In a couple of convalescent patients, pre-vaccine samples were collected 16 days and one week ahead of the first dose, 142 and 148 days after COVID-19 diagnosis. The study compared SARS-CoV-2 spike-specific CD4+ TCR repertoires before and after mRNA vaccination in COVID-19 convalescent patients and infection-naive vaccine recipients. The full study included around nine COVID-19 convalescent patients and several SARS-CoV-2-naive healthy vaccine recipients. What the study reported, not specific to this receptor: Only a small number of convalescent patients were included, and no early post-infection timepoints were available, which limited the study. Marked clonal contraction was observed in both infection-induced and vaccine-induced clones at late post-vaccination timepoints, consistent with waning T cell responses. In convalescent patients, the post-vaccine spike-reactive repertoire was composed mainly of new vaccine-induced clones that were largely distinct from infection-induced clones.

The ViraFEST assay stimulated PBMC with viral peptide pools and then used TCR sequencing to identify antigen-specific CD4+ T cell clonotypes by expansion. After around 11 days of culture, CD4+ T cells were isolated with the EasySep CD4+ T cell isolation kit. PCR-confirmed SARS-CoV-2 infection had occurred in convalescent patients between March and December 2020, before the Alpha, Beta and Delta variants emerged in the United States. About 2.1 million PBMC per well were cultured in IMDM with about 4.8% human AB serum, roughly 10 IU/ml IL-2 and gentamicin, plus 10 ug/ml peptides. Half of the culture medium was replaced with fresh IL-2-containing medium on days 3 and 7. Unless noted otherwise, every peptide stimulation condition was cultured in triplicate wells. PBMC were separated from whole blood using Ficoll-Paque Plus gradient centrifugation and were then either cryopreserved at -140C or used fresh. The spike proteins of SARS-CoV-2 and of the common cold coronaviruses HCoV-NL63, HCoV-OC43 and HCoV-229E were spanned by overlapping peptide pools. The QIAamp micro DNA kit was used to extract genomic DNA from the cultured CD4+ T cells.

The germline V gene sets CDR1 to SGHTA and CDR2 to FQGNSA. Clipping removes 7 bases from V and 7 bases from J, with 9 as the unmatched junction base count. Inclusive of the bounding cysteine and phenylalanine, the CDR3 is 14 residues long. Just CDR3 DNA is preserved here, 42 bases in frame from base 1. The library was built by means of the immunoSEQ multiplex PCR assay. DNA from the cultured, isolated CD4+ T cells was subjected to TCR beta CDR3 sequencing. Concerning the study's data processing: The analysis removed non-productive TCR sequences, trimmed reads to the CDR3 region, and retained only CDR3s that were 7 or more amino acids long. Antigen-specific clonotypes were identified using the MANAFEST web app by comparison of expansion in peptide wells against reference cultures. To be called positive, a clone needed expansion at FDR<0.05 compared with the reference and with all other wells, an odds ratio greater than 5, and a frequency greater than 0.1% in two replicate wells. Clonotypes significantly expanded in SARS-CoV-2 spike wells and in at least one common cold coronavirus spike condition were defined as cross-reactive. CDR3 similarity was assessed by Levenshtein distance with the stringdist R package, and unrooted trees were built with ape in R 3.6.1. TCRdb took this table from immuneACCESS and kept in-frame rearrangements with V and J called. Such tables lack part of the clones; where checked against another copy, unresolved V genes explain under half of the gap, and the rest is unexplained. D and trimming come from the DNA, and the V and J calls and clone size come from that table. This sample has about 24,000 clones in its table, and roughly 76% of those were observed once. The biggest ten clones account for roughly 17% of the sample.

The TCR comes from a human donor who had a prior SARS-CoV-2 infection. The starting material was CD4+ T cells from PBMCs cultured with SARS-CoV-2 spike peptides, obtained before COVID-19 vaccination. Explained via the paper, the cell subset or site label denotes: SARS-CoV-2 spike overlapping peptide pool stimulation. This sequence uses TRBV7-2 and TRBJ2-4, with 8 bases aligning to TRBD1. In nucleotides, the sequence is TGTGCCAGCACCGCGGACGGACAGGGTAACATTCAGTACTTC. It translates to CASTADGQGNIQYF.